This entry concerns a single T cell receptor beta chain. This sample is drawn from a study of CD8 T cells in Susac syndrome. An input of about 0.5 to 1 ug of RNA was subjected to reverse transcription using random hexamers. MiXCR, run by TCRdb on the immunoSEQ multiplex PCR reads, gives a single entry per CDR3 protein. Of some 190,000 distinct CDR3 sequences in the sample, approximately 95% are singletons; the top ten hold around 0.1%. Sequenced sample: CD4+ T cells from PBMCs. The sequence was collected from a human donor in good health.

DNA for the CDR3: TGTGCCAGCAGTTTTAGGCCAGGAAATCAGCCCCAGCATTTT. This codes for CASSFRPGNQPQHF. The rearrangement links TRBV27 to TRBJ1-5; D not resolved. Germline CDR1 reads MNHEY; CDR2 reads SMNVEV (reference sequence). Trimming removed 3 bases at V and 4 bases at J, with 10 bases between. The CDR3 runs to 14 residues.